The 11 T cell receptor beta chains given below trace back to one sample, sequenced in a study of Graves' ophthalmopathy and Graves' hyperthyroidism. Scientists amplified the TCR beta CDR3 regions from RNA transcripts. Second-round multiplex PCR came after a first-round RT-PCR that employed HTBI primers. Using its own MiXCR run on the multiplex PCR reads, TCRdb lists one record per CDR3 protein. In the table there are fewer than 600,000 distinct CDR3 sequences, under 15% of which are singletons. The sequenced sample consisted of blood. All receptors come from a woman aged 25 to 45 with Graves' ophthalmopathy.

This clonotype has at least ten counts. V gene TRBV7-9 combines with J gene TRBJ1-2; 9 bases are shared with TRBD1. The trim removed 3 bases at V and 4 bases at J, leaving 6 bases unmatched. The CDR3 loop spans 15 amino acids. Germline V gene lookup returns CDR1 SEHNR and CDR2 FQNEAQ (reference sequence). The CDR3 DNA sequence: TGTGCCAGCAGCTTTACAGGGGGCACGGGCTATGGCTACACCTTC. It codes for CASSFTGGTGYGYTF. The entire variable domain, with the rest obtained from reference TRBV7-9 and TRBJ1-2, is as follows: DTGVSQNPRHKITKRGQNVTFRCDPISEHNRLYWYRQTLGQGPEFLTYFQNEAQLEKSRLLSDRFSAERPKGSFSTLEIQRTEQGDSAMYLCASSFTGGTGYGYTFGSGTRLTVV.

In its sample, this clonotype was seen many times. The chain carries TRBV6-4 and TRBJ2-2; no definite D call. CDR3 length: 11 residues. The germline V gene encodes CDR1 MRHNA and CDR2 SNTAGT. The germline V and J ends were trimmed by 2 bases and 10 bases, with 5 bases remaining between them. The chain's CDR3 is CASSDGLELFF. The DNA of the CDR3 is TGTGCCAGCAGTGACGGTCTGGAGCTGTTTTTT.

CDR3 sequence: CASRSGALAQETQYF. CDR3 nucleotide sequence: TGTGCCAGCAGGAGCGGGGCCCTAGCCCAAGAGACCCAGTACTTC. The J gene is TRBJ2-5, the V gene TRBV7-9; 7 nucleotides line up with TRBD2. CDR1 is SEHNR, CDR2 FQNEAQ, per germline (reference sequence). The CDR3 length is 15 residues. J lost 1 base, V lost 6 bases, and 8 bases had no gene match.

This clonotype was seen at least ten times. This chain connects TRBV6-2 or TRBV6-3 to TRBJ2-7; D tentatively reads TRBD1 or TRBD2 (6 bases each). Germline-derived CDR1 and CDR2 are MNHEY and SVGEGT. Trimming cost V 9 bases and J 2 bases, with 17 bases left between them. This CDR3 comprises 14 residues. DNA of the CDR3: TGTGCCAGTTCCCAACGGGGGCAGGCCTACGAGCAGTACTTC. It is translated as CASSQRGQAYEQYF.

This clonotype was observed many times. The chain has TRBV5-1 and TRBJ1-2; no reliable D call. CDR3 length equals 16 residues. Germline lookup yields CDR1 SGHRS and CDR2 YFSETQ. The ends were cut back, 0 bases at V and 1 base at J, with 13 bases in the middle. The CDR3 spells CASSLDVRSRNYGYTF. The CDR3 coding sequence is TGCGCCAGCAGCTTGGATGTTAGGAGTCGTAACTATGGCTACACCTTC. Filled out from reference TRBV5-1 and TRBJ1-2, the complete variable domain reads KAGVTQTPRYLIKTRGQQVTLSCSPISGHRSVSWYQQTPGQGLQFLFEYFSETQRNKGNFPGRFSGRQFSNSRSEMNVSTLELGDSALYLCASSLDVRSRNYGYTFGSGTRLTVV.

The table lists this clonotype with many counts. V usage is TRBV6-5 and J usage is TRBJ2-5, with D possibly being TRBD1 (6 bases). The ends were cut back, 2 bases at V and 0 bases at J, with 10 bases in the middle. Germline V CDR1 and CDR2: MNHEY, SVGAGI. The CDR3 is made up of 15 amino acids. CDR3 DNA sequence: TGTGCCAGCAGTTACCCAGGACAGTACCAAGAGACCCAGTACTTC. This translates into CASSYPGQYQETQYF.

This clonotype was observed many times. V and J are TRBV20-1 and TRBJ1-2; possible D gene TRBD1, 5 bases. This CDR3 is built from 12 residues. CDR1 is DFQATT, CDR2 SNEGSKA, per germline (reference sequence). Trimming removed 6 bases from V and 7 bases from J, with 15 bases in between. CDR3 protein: CSAARGAVGYTF. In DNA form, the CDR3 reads TGCAGTGCAGCGAGGGGCGCGGTTGGCTACACCTTC.

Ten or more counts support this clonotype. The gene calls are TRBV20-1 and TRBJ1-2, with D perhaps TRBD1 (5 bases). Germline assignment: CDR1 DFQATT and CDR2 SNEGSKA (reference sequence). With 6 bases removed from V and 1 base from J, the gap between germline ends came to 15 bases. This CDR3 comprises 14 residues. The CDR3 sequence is CSASDSLFNYGYTF. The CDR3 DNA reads TGCAGTGCATCCGACAGCCTTTTTAACTATGGCTACACCTTC.

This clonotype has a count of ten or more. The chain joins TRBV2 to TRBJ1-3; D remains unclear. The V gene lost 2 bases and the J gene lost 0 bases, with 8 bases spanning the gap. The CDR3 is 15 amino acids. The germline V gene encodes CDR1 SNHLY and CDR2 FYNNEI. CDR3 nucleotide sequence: TGTGCCAGCAGTGAACGGGGAGCCTCTGGAAACACCATATATTTT. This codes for CASSERGASGNTIYF.

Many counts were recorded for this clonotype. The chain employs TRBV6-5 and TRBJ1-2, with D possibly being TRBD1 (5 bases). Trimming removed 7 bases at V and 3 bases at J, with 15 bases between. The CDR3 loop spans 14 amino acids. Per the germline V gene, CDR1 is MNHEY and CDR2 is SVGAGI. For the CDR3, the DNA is TGTGCCAGCACCCTGGGACGGGGGGACTATGGCTACACCTTC. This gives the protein CASTLGRGDYGYTF.

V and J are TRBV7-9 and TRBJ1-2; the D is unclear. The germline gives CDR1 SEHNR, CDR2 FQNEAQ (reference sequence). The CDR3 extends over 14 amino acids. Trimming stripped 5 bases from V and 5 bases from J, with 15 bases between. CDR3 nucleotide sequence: TGTGCCAGCAGCGGTTCCGCTAGATCATATGGCTACACCTTC. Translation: CASSGSARSYGYTF.